The present TCR beta chain was sequenced within a study of blood T cell repertoires in COVID-19 (TCRdb year 2020). With respect to the entire study: The collaborator samples originated in the United States, Italy and Spain and spanned the acute and convalescent phases of COVID-19. The material from the prospective study consisted of cDNA or gDNA derived from T cells, B-cell-depleted T cells, or PBMCs. The repertoires were released in a freely available public database intended as a resource for research on the immune response to SARS-CoV-2. Samples were obtained from the ongoing ImmuneRACE study (first 160 participants) and from 1,254 subjects provided by 6 global collaborators. HLA class I and class II types, where available, came from metadata supplied by the sample provider rather than from assay-based typing. Deeply sampled blood TCRbeta repertoires from subjects exposed to, actively infected with, or recovered from COVID-19 were included in the dataset. A de-identified subject ID, COVID-19 status, age in years and sex were almost always included in the sample metadata.

Whole blood was collected in K2EDTA tubes by collaborating institutions according to the institutions' own protocols. For TCRbeta analysis, collaborators shipped samples as frozen whole blood, isolated PBMCs, or DNA extracted from either of those sample types. TCRbeta CDR3 regions were amplified from genomic DNA using the immunoSEQ Assay, a bias-controlled multiplex PCR. As for the authors' bioinformatics: The number of nucleated cells in each sample was estimated from the amplification of reference gene primers within the assay. To quantify the absolute abundance of each unique TCRbeta CDR3 rearrangement, sequence reads were collapsed and filtered. For each sample, productive Simpson clonality was calculated by taking the square root of Simpson's diversity index across productive rearrangements. This is the immuneACCESS table as TCRdb keeps it, with only in-frame sequences that have V and J called. A part of the clones is gone; compared with another copy, unresolved V genes explain less than half, and the rest is unexplained. Clone size and the V and J calls come from that table; the DNA yielded D and trimming. Across this sample there are about 73,000 clones, with roughly 89% seen only once. The ten largest clones represent approximately 8.9% of the sample.

Concerning this clone: The antigen this receptor binds is unknown. There are no base qualities to consult, and no much larger clone falls within one base.

Results and caveats for the whole study, not just this receptor: How much clinical and demographic metadata was included differed by source and by participant, and the metadata was provided uncurated.

The CDR3 spans 14 residues, from the cysteine through the phenylalanine. The read is trimmed to its CDR3 DNA, 42 bases read in frame from base 1. The germline V gene gives CDR1 as MNHEY and CDR2 as SVGAGI. V loses 8 bases of germline sequence and J loses 5 bases, and the interval between the two ends is 18 bases. This sequence uses TRBV6-5 and TRBJ1-1, with no D gene named confidently. The sequencing sample was made of peripheral blood. The source is a man aged 80 or over with acute or convalescent COVID-19. The DNA sequence is as follows: TGTGCCAGCCTCCCCCCCCGAAGTCAGACTGAAGCTTTCTTT. It codes for CASLPPRSQTEAFF.